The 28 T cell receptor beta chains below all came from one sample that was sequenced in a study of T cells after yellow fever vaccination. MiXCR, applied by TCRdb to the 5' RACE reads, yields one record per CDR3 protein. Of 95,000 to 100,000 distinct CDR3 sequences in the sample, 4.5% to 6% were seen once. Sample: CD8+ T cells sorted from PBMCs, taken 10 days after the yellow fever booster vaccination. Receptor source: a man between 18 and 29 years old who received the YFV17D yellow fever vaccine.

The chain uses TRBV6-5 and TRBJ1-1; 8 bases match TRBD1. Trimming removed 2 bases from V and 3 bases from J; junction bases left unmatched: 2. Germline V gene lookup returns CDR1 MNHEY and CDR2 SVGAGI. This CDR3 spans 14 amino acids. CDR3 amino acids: CASSYRTGYTEAFF. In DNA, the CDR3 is TGTGCCAGCAGTTACAGGACAGGGTACACTGAAGCTTTCTTT.

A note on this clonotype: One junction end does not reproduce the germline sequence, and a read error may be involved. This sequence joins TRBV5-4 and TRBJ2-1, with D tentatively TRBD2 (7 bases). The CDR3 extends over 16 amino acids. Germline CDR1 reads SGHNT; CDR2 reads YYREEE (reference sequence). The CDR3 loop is CASSWRGGGSHNEQFF. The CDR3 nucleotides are TGTGCCAGCAGCTGGCGAGGGGGGGGCTCCCACAATGAGCAGTTCTTC.

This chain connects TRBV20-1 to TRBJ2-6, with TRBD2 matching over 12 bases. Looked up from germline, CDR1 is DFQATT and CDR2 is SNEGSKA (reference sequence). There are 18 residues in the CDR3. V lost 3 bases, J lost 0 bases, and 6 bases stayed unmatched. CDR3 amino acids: CSASRLAGAYSGANVLTF. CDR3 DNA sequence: TGCAGTGCTAGTCGACTAGCGGGGGCCTACTCTGGGGCCAACGTCCTGACTTTC.

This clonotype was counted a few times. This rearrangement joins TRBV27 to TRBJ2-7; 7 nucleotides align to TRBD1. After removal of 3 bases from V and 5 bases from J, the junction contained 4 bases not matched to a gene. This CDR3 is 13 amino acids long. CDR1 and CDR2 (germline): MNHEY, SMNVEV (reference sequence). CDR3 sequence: CASSLGQNHEQYV. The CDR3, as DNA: TGTGCCAGCAGTTTGGGACAGAACCACGAGCAGTACGTC.

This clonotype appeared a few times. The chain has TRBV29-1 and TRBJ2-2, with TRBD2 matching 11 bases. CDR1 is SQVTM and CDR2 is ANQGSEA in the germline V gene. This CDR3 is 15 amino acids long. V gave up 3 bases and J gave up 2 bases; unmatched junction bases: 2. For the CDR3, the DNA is TGCAGCGTTGAGGGACTAGCGGAAAACACCGGGGAGCTGTTTTTT. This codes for CSVEGLAENTGELFF.

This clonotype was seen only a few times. CDR3 sequence: CASSSSGGEDTQYF. DNA for the CDR3: TGTGCCAGCAGCTCGAGCGGGGGAGAGGATACGCAGTATTTT. This chain uses TRBV13 with TRBJ2-3; 8 nucleotides match TRBD2. V lost 4 bases and J lost 6; bases outside the gene matches: 6. Germline assignment: CDR1 PRHDT and CDR2 FYEKMQ (reference sequence). This CDR3 is built from 14 residues.

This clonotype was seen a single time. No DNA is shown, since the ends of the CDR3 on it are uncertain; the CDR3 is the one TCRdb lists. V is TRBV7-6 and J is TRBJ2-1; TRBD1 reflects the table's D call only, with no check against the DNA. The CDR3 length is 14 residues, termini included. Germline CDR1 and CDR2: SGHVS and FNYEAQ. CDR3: CASSLVAPGNEQFF.

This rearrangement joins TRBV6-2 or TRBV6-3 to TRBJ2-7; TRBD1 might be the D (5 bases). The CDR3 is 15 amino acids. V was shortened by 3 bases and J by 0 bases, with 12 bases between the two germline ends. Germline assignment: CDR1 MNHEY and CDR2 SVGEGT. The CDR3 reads CASSYGAAVSYEQYF. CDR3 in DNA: TGTGCCAGCAGTTATGGGGCCGCCGTCTCCTACGAGCAGTACTTC.

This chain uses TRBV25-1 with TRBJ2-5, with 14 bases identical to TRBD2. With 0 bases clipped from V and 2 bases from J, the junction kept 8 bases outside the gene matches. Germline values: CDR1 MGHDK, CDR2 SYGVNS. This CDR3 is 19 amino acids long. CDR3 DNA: TGTGCCAGCAGTGAATATAGCGGACTAGCGGGGGGTTGGCAAGAGACCCAGTACTTC. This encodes CASSEYSGLAGGWQETQYF.

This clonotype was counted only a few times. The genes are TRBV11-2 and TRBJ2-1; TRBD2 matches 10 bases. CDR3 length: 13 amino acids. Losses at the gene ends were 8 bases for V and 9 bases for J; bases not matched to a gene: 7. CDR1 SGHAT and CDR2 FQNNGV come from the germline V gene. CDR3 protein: CASWASGGGEQFF. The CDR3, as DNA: TGTGCCAGCTGGGCTAGCGGGGGAGGTGAGCAGTTCTTC.

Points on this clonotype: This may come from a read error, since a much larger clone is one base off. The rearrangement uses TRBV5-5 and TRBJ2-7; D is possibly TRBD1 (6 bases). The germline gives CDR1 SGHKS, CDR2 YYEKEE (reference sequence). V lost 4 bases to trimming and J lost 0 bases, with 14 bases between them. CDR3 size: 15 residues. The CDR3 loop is CASSPGTYFSYEQYF. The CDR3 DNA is TGTGCCAGCAGCCCCGGGACATATTTCTCCTACGAGCAGTACTTC.

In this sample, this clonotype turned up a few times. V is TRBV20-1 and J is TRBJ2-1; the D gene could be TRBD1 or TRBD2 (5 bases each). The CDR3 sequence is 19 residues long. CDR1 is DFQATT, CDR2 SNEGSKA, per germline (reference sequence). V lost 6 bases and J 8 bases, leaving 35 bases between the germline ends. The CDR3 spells CSARRMGVVGILNGDEQFF. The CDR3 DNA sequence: TGCAGTGCCCGAAGGATGGGGGTGGTGGGTATTCTAAATGGGGATGAGCAGTTCTTC.

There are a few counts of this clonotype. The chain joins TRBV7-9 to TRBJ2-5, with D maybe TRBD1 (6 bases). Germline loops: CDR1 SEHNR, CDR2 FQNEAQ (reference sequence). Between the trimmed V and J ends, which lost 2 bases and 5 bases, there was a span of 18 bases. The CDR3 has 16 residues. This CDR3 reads CASSLTPGHLGETQYF. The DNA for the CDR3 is TGTGCCAGCAGCTTAACACCGGGACACCTTGGGGAGACCCAGTACTTC. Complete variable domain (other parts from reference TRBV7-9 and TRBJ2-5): DTGVSQNPRHKITKRGQNVTFRCDPISEHNRLYWYRQTLGQGPEFLTYFQNEAQLEKSRLLSDRFSAERPKGSFSTLEIQRTEQGDSAMYLCASSLTPGHLGETQYFGPGTRLLVL.

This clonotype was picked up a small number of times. CDR3 sequence (DNA): TGCGCCAGCAGCACGGGAAAGAATGAGCAGTTCTTC. Translated, it gives CASSTGKNEQFF. The rearrangement links TRBV5-1 to TRBJ2-1, with D maybe TRBD2 (5 bases). The CDR3 runs to 12 residues. V lost 4 bases, J lost 7 bases, and 9 bases lay in between. CDR1 is SGHRS, CDR2 YFSETQ, per germline.

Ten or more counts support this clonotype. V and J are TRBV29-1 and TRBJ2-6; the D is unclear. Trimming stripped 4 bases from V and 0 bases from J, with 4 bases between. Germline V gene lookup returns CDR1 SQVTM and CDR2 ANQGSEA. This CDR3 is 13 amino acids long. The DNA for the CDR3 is TGCAGCGTTGTCCTCTCTGGGGCCAACGTCCTGACTTTC. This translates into CSVVLSGANVLTF.

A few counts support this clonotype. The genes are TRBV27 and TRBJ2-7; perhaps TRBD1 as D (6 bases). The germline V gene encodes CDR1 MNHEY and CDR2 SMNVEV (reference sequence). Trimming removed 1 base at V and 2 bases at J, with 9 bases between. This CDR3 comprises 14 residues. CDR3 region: CASSLFAGAYEQYF. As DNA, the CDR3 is TGTGCCAGCAGTTTATTTGCAGGGGCCTACGAGCAGTACTTC.

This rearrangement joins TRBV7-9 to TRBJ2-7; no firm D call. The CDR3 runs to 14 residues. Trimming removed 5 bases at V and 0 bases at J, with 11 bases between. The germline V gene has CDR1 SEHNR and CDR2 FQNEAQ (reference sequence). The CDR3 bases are TGTGCCAGCAGCCACGTAGGAAGCTCCTACGAGCAGTACTTC. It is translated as CASSHVGSSYEQYF.

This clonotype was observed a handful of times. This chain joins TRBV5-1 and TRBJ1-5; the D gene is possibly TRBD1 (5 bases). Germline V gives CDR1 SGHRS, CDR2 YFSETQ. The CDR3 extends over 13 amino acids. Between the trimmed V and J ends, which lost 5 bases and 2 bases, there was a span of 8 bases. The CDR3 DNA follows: TGCGCCAGCAGGAGGGGTCGCAATCAGCCCCAGCATTTT. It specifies CASRRGRNQPQHF.

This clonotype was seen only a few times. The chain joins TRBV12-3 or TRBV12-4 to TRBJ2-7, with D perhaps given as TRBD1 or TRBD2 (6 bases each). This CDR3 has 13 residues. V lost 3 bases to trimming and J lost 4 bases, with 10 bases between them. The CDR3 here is CASSFGGRYEQYF. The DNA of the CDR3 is TGTGCCAGCAGTTTCGGGGGCAGGTACGAGCAGTACTTC.

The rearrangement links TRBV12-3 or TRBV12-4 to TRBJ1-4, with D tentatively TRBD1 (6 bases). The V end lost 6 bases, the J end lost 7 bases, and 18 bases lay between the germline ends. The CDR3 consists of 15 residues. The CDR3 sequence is CASSPGPGGSEKLFF. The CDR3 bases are TGTGCCAGCAGCCCCGGCCCGGGGGGCAGTGAAAAACTGTTTTTT.

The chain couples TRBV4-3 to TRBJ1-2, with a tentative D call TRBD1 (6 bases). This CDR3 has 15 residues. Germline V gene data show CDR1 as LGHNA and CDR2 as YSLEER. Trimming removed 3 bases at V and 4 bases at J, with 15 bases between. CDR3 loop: CASSQTWGAIYGYTF. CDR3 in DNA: TGCGCCAGCAGCCAGACTTGGGGGGCGATCTATGGCTACACCTTC.

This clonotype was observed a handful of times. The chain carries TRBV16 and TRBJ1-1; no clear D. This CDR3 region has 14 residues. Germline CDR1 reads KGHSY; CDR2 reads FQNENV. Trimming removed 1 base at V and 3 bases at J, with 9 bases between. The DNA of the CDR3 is TGTGCCAGCAGCCAATTTCTCCAGGACACTGAAGCTTTCTTT. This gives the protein CASSQFLQDTEAFF.

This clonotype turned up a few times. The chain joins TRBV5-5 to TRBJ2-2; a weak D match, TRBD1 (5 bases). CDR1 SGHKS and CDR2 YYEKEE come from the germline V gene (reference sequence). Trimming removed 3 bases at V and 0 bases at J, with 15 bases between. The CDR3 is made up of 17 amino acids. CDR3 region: CASSWRRAGPNTGELFF. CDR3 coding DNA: TGTGCCAGCAGCTGGCGTCGGGCAGGGCCGAACACCGGGGAGCTGTTTTTT.

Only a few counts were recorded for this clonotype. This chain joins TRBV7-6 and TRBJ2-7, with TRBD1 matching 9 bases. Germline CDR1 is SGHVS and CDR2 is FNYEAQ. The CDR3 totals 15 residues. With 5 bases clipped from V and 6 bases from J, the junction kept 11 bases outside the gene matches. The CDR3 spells CASSPRVTGGGEQYF. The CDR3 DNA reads TGTGCCAGCAGCCCAAGAGTGACAGGGGGAGGCGAGCAGTACTTC.

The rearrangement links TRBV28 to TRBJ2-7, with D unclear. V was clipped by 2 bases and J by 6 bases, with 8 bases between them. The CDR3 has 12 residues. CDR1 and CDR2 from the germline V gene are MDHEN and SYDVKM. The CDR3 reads CASSLGEVEQYV. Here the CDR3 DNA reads TGTGCCAGCAGTTTAGGTGAGGTCGAGCAGTACGTC.

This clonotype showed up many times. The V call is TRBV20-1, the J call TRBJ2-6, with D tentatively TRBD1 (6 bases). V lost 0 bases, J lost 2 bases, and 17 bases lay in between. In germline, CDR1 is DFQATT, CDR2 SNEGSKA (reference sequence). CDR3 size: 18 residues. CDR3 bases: TGCAGTGCTAGAGACCGGTTGGACAGCACCGCTGGGGCCAACGTCCTGACTTTC. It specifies CSARDRLDSTAGANVLTF.

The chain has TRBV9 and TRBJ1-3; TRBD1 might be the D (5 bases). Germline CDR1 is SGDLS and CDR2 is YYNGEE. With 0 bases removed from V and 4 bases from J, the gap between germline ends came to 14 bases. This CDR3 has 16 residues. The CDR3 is CASSVDWDAVGNTIYF. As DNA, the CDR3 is TGTGCCAGCAGCGTAGACTGGGACGCAGTCGGAAACACCATATATTTT.

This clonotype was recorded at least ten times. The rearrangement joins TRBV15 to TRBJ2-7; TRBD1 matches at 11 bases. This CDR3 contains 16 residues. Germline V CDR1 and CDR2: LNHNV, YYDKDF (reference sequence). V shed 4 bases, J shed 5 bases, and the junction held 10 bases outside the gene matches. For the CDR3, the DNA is TGTGCCACCAGCACTGGGGGACAGGGGGTTATGAACGAGCAGTACGTC. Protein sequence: CATSTGGQGVMNEQYV.